Described below is a single TCR beta chain sequence and its context. The antigen is undetermined. This sample is drawn from a study of cytotoxic CD8 clonotypes in ibrutinib-treated CLL. Overall study findings and caveats: While tracking circulating CD8+ T-cell counts, baseline clonality exceeded that of age-matched healthy donors.

The CDR3 covers 13 residues. The germline V gene encodes CDR1 ENHRY and CDR2 SYGVKD. Trimming took 0 bases from V and 8 from J, leaving 9 bases between them. The planned depth of sequencing spanned 1 in 200,000 to 1 in 1 million T cells. Using immunoSEQ multiplex PCR, the repertoire was profiled, and TCRdb retains in-frame clones only, with some absent. The sample holds approximately 280,000 clones, approximately 76% seen once. The chain uses TRBV10-3 and TRBJ2-3, with D hard to call. The input for sequencing was PBMCs, taken at disease progression, from a patient treated with ibrutinib. The receptor was derived from a human donor with chronic lymphocytic leukemia. The CDR3 loop is CAISESISRTQYF. CDR3 bases: TGTGCCATCAGTGAGTCGATTAGCCGTACGCAGTATTTT.